Listed here are 18 T cell receptor beta chains from one sample, sequenced in a study of early T cells in non-severe SARS-CoV-2 infection. TCRdb used MiXCR to reprocess the 5' RACE reads, holding one entry per CDR3 protein. The sample includes about 49,000 distinct CDR3 sequences, about 4% of them seen just once. Material: whole blood. All receptors come from an adult who was a healthcare worker with PCR-confirmed SARS-CoV-2 infection or an uninfected control (not recorded which).

This clonotype has at least ten counts. V gene TRBV7-9 combines with J gene TRBJ2-3; 11 bases align to TRBD2. The germline V gene has CDR1 SEHNR and CDR2 FQNEAQ (reference sequence). The CDR3 runs to 19 residues. The J segment lost 1 base and the V segment lost 6 bases, leaving 15 bases of the junction unmatched. The CDR3 nucleotides read TGTGCCAGCAGTCGAACGCTAGCGGGAGGACCGATTCGCACAGATACGCAGTATTTT. Its protein product is CASSRTLAGGPIRTDTQYF.

This clonotype was seen many times. V gene TRBV18 combines with J gene TRBJ2-3; TRBD2 matches 11 bases. Germline CDR1 and CDR2: KGHSH and LQKENI. CDR3 length: 16 amino acids. V lost 0 bases, J lost 8 bases, and 7 bases stayed unmatched. The CDR3, as DNA: TGTGCCAGCTCACCACCCGGGACTAGCGGCTCCGGTACGCAGTATTTT. Encoded protein: CASSPPGTSGSGTQYF.

This clonotype showed up many times. The chain joins TRBV7-3 to TRBJ1-5; D is unclear. Trimming shortened V by 4 bases and J by 6 bases, and 10 bases separated the two germline ends. The CDR3 totals 13 residues. Germline V lookup: CDR1 SGHTA, CDR2 FQGTGA. The DNA of the CDR3 is TGTGCCAGCAGCTATGGCATGGGTCAGCCCCAGCATTTT. This sequence encodes CASSYGMGQPQHF.

This clonotype has just a few counts. The chain has TRBV19 and TRBJ2-1; 9 nucleotides agree with TRBD1. The germline gives CDR1 LNHDA, CDR2 SQIVND (reference sequence). The J segment lost 7 bases and the V segment lost 4 bases, leaving 8 bases of the junction unmatched. The CDR3 consists of 15 residues. This CDR3 reads CASSKTGQGLNEQFF. CDR3 bases: TGTGCCAGTAGTAAGACCGGACAGGGGCTTAATGAGCAGTTCTTC.

This clonotype was seen only a few times. The V call is TRBV5-4, the J call TRBJ2-3; D not resolved. This CDR3 contains 15 residues. V was shortened by 5 bases and J by 3 bases, with 16 bases between the two germline ends. In germline, CDR1 is SGHNT, CDR2 YYREEE (reference sequence). This chain's CDR3 is CASRPEQHRTDTQYF. The CDR3 DNA reads as TGTGCCAGCAGACCAGAACAGCATAGGACAGATACGCAGTATTTT.

This clonotype showed up many times. V usage is TRBV25-1 and J usage is TRBJ1-4; D remains unclear. Germline CDR1 and CDR2: MGHDK and SYGVNS. This CDR3 has 15 residues. Deletions cut 3 bases from V and 7 bases from J, with 15 bases between. CDR3 sequence reads: CASSDATVAPEKLFF. In nucleotides, the CDR3 is TGTGCCAGCAGTGACGCCACGGTTGCCCCTGAAAAACTGTTTTTT.

This clonotype was seen ten or more times. The chain couples TRBV24-1 to TRBJ2-1; 8 bases line up with TRBD2. Trimming took 4 bases from V and 7 from J; bases not matched to a gene: 11. The germline CDR1 and CDR2 sequences are KGHDR and SFDVKD. The CDR3 consists of 16 residues. CDR3 sequence (DNA): TGTGCCACCAGTGACCTTGGGGGTAGCGGGGTGAATGAGCAGTTCTTC. Residues: CATSDLGGSGVNEQFF.

This clonotype was seen many times. This chain uses TRBV7-2 with TRBJ2-5, with 15 nucleotides matching TRBD2. J gave up 5 bases and V 4 bases, and 2 bases lay outside the gene matches. CDR3 length equals 15 residues. CDR1 SGHTA and CDR2 FQGNSA come from the germline V gene. The CDR3 DNA follows: TGTGCCAGCAGCTGGGGACTAGCGGGGGGTGAGACCCAGTACTTC. Its protein is CASSWGLAGGETQYF.

This clonotype showed up many times. This chain links TRBV2 with TRBJ1-1, with 7 bases fitting TRBD1. Germline CDR1 reads SNHLY; CDR2 reads FYNNEI. The CDR3 totals 12 residues. Trimming at V came to 6 bases and at J to 5 bases, leaving 3 bases not matched to a gene. The CDR3 region has the DNA TGTGCCAGCAGACCACAGGGGACTGAAGCTTTCTTT. This gives the protein CASRPQGTEAFF.

This clonotype has a handful of counts. J is TRBJ2-1 and V is TRBV19; D is possibly TRBD2 (6 bases). CDR3 length: 15 amino acids. The V and J ends lost 3 bases and 4 bases respectively, with 13 bases between them. The germline CDR1 and CDR2 sequences are LNHDA and SQIVND (reference sequence). DNA of the CDR3: TGTGCCAGTAGTATCGGGGGACCCAGATACAATGAGCAGTTCTTC. Translated: CASSIGGPRYNEQFF.

On this clonotype itself: The junction shows a germline mismatch at one end, possibly a read error. The chain carries TRBV5-1 and TRBJ2-1; unclear D gene. The CDR3 covers 11 residues. Germline V gives CDR1 SGHRS, CDR2 YFSETQ. CDR3 nucleotides: TGCGCCAGCAGCTCCCACAATGAGCAGTTCTTC. Its translation: CASSSHNEQFF.

This clonotype was picked up a small number of times. J is TRBJ2-1 and V is TRBV13; TRBD2 agrees at 9 bases. The CDR3 sequence is 14 residues long. Germline loops: CDR1 PRHDT, CDR2 FYEKMQ (reference sequence). V was pared by 5 bases and J by 8 bases, with 7 bases of the junction left unmatched. The CDR3, as DNA: TGTGCCAGCAGCCCTTCGGGACTAGCCTATGAGCAGTTCTTC. Residues: CASSPSGLAYEQFF.

The chain uses TRBV27 and TRBJ2-3, with D tentatively TRBD1 (6 bases). The germline CDR1 and CDR2 sequences are MNHEY and SMNVEV (reference sequence). Trimming cost V 3 bases and J 3 bases, with 13 bases left between them. This CDR3 contains 15 residues. CDR3 bases: TGTGCCAGCAGTTTCGTTAGCGACAGGACAGATACGCAGTATTTT. This encodes CASSFVSDRTDTQYF.

This clonotype was detected ten times or more. The chain uses TRBV5-6 and TRBJ2-5; unclear D gene. The CDR3 totals 14 residues. Between the trimmed V and J ends, which lost 0 bases and 2 bases, there was a span of 8 bases. Germline loops: CDR1 SGHDT, CDR2 YYEEEE. CDR3 region: CASSLVSVQETQYF. In nucleotides, the CDR3 is TGTGCCAGCAGCTTGGTGTCCGTTCAAGAGACCCAGTACTTC.

The table lists this clonotype with many counts. V is TRBV4-1 and J is TRBJ1-1; D unclear. Trimming left V 0 bases short and J 6 bases short, with 11 bases between. The CDR3 contains 14 residues. Per germline, CDR1 MGHRA and CDR2 YSYEKL. The CDR3 bases are TGCGCCAGCAGCCAAGAGCGGTTTTACGCTGAAGCTTTCTTT. It translates to CASSQERFYAEAFF.

This clonotype was counted only a few times. The chain has TRBV9 and TRBJ1-6; D is undetermined. Trimming took 4 bases from V and 10 from J, leaving 12 bases between them. CDR3 length equals 13 residues. CDR1 is SGDLS and CDR2 is YYNGEE in the germline V gene. This chain's CDR3 is CASSPRRNSPLHF. The CDR3 nucleotides read TGTGCCAGCAGCCCCAGAAGGAACTCACCCCTCCACTTT.

This clonotype showed up just a few times. V gene TRBV6-1 combines with J gene TRBJ1-1; D is perhaps TRBD1 (6 bases). CDR1 is MNHNS, CDR2 SASEGT, per germline. The CDR3 loop spans 17 amino acids. V was trimmed by 1 base and J by 1 base, leaving 16 bases between them. DNA of the CDR3: TGTGCCAGCAGTGAAGGTGCAGGGGCGCTTTCGAACACTGAAGCTTTCTTT. Amino acid sequence: CASSEGAGALSNTEAFF.

The rearrangement links TRBV20-1 to TRBJ2-3, with TRBD2 matching 7 bases. The CDR3 runs to 13 residues. CDR1 and CDR2 (germline): DFQATT, SNEGSKA (reference sequence). Trimming removed 6 bases from V and 6 bases from J; junction bases left unmatched: 9. The CDR3 is CSARTSLGDTQYF. CDR3 nucleotides: TGCAGTGCAAGGACTAGTCTTGGCGATACGCAGTATTTT.